The 8 T cell receptor beta chains below all came from one sample that was sequenced in a study of T-cell reconstitution after alpha-beta-depleted transplantation in children. Preparation of the TCRbeta library used unique molecular identifiers. TCRdb processed the PCR reads anew with MiXCR; each CDR3 protein has one entry. The sample consists of roughly 220,000 distinct CDR3 sequences, about 8.8% of them appearing once. The sequencing here drew on PBMCs from the stem cell graft donor, taken from the stem cell graft. These receptors were collected from a human donor who donated a stem cell graft to a child with SCID.

This clonotype was counted many times. The gene calls are TRBV5-1 and TRBJ2-2; D uncertain. CDR1 is SGHRS, CDR2 YFSETQ, per germline. CDR3 length: 12 amino acids. The ends were cut back, 6 bases at V and 5 bases at J, with 8 bases in the middle. CDR3 in amino acids: CASNQRTGELFF. The DNA of the CDR3 is TGCGCCAGCAACCAAAGGACCGGGGAGCTGTTTTTT.

This clonotype was detected ten times or more. The CDR3 here is CAISEVRKGDTQQHQPQHF. Written as DNA, the CDR3 is TGTGCCATCAGTGAAGTTAGAAAAGGGGATACACAGCAGCATCAGCCCCAGCATTTT. The chain recombines TRBV10-3 with TRBJ1-5, with D tentatively TRBD1 (5 bases). The germline CDR1 and CDR2 sequences are ENHRY and SYGVKD. This CDR3 is 19 amino acids long. V was clipped by 3 bases and J by 5 bases, with 26 bases between them.

This clonotype has at least ten counts. The chain uses TRBV4-1 and TRBJ1-1, with D possibly TRBD1 on 6 matching bases. The germline V gene encodes CDR1 MGHRA and CDR2 YSYEKL. Trimming removed 4 bases at V and 0 bases at J, with 18 bases between. CDR3 size: 17 residues. CDR3 in DNA: TGCGCCAGCAGCCCACCAGACAGGACCCATTTGAACACTGAAGCTTTCTTT. Translation: CASSPPDRTHLNTEAFF.

This sequence joins TRBV5-5 and TRBJ1-6; D gene uncertain. The CDR3 runs to 13 residues. V lost 1 base and J lost 8, with 7 bases in between. Germline V gene sequence: CDR1 SGHKS, CDR2 YYEKEE (reference sequence). This CDR3 reads CASSLWKDSPLHF. CDR3 coding DNA: TGTGCCAGCAGCTTGTGGAAGGATTCACCCCTCCACTTT.

This clonotype was found many times. The chain joins TRBV6-1 to TRBJ2-7, with TRBD2 matching over 9 bases. Germline V gene sequence: CDR1 MNHNS, CDR2 SASEGT. This CDR3 is 14 amino acids long. Trimming cost V 6 bases and J 4 bases; bases outside gene matches: 7. The chain's CDR3 is CASSSPLAGYEQYF. The CDR3 DNA sequence: TGTGCCAGCAGCTCTCCCCTAGCGGGGTACGAGCAGTACTTC.

This clonotype showed up many times. The chain combines TRBV5-1 with TRBJ2-2, with D unclear. Looked up from germline, CDR1 is SGHRS and CDR2 is YFSETQ. This CDR3 region has 13 residues. V lost 4 bases, J lost 5 bases, and 9 bases lay in between. CDR3 coding DNA: TGCGCCAGCAGCCTCTCTATGACCGGGGAGCTGTTTTTT. This translates into CASSLSMTGELFF. Combining the CDR3 with reference TRBV5-1 and TRBJ2-2 gives the whole variable domain KAGVTQTPRYLIKTRGQQVTLSCSPISGHRSVSWYQQTPGQGLQFLFEYFSETQRNKGNFPGRFSGRQFSNSRSEMNVSTLELGDSALYLCASSLSMTGELFFGEGSRLTVL.

This clonotype has at least ten counts. The rearrangement joins TRBV12-3 or TRBV12-4 to TRBJ1-5; tentative D call: TRBD1 (5 bases). The CDR3 length is 17 residues. Trimming took off 5 bases at V and 0 bases at J, with 17 bases between the two ends. The CDR3 DNA reads as TGTGCCAGCAGTCTTATTGCGCGGGGCTATAGCAATCAGCCCCAGCATTTT. Its protein is CASSLIARGYSNQPQHF.

There are many counts of this clonotype. The chain couples TRBV24-1 to TRBJ2-1; 12 bases fit TRBD2. Germline V gene data show CDR1 as KGHDR and CDR2 as SFDVKD. This CDR3 is built from 16 residues. V was pared by 0 bases and J by 6 bases, with 2 bases of the junction left unmatched. In DNA form, the CDR3 reads TGTGCCACCAGTGATTTGCCTAGCGGGGGGGCCAATGAGCAGTTCTTC. This sequence encodes CATSDLPSGGANEQFF.